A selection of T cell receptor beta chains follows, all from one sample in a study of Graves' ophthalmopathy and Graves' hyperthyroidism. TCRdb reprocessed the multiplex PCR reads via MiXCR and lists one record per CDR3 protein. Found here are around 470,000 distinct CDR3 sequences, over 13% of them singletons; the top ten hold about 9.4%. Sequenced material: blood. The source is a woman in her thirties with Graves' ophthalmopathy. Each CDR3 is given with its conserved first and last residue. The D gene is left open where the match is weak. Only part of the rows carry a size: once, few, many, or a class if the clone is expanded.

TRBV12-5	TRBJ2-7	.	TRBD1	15	CASGSIQGIAYEQYF	TGTGCTAGTGGTTCCATACAGGGGATTGCCTACGAGCAGTACTTC
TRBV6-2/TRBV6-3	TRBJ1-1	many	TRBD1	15	CASSYAGQGRTEAFF	TGTGCCAGCAGTTACGCGGGACAGGGTCGGACTGAAGCTTTCTTT
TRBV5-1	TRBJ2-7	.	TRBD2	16	CASSLRTSGRAYEQYF	TGCGCCAGCAGCCTCCGAACTAGCGGGAGGGCCTACGAGCAGTACTTC
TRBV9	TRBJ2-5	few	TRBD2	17	CASSVDGLAGGQETQYF	TGTGCCAGCAGCGTAGATGGGCTAGCGGGGGGACAAGAGACCCAGTACTTC
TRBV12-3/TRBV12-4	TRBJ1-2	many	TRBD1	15	CASSLGQGMGYGYTF	TGTGCCAGCAGTTTAGGACAGGGGATGGGCTATGGCTACACCTTC
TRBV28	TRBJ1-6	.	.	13	CASGGSMLSPLHF	TGTGCCAGCGGAGGGAGCATGTTATCACCCCTCCACTTT
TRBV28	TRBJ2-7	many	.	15	CASSLGTPSVSEQYF	TGTGCCAGCAGTTTAGGGACCCCGTCGGTCAGCGAGCAGTACTTC
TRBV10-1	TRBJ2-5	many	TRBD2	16	CASSPLGSGSTETQYF	TGCGCCAGCAGTCCGCTGGGTAGCGGGAGCACAGAGACCCAGTACTTC
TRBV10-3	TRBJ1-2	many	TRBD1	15	CAFRSMTGRGSGYTF	TGTGCCTTCAGATCTATGACAGGGAGGGGGAGTGGCTACACCTTC
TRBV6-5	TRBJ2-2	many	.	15	CASSYSSGVAGELFF	TGTGCCAGCAGTTACTCATCCGGGGTCGCCGGGGAGCTGTTTTTT
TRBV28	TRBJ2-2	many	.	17	CASSLRGGPANTGELFF	TGTGCCAGCAGTTTACGTGGGGGGCCGGCGAACACCGGGGAGCTGTTTTTT
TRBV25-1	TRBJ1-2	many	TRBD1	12	CASSGDRDGYTF	TGTGCCAGCAGTGGGGACAGGGATGGCTACACCTTC
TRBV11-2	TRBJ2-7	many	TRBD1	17	CASSHSLGQGFSYEQYF	TGTGCCAGCAGCCATTCTTTAGGACAGGGGTTCTCCTACGAGCAGTACTTC
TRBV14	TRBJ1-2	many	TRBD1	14	CASSRPGQSDGYTF	TGTGCCAGCAGCCGCCCGGGACAGTCGGATGGCTACACCTTC
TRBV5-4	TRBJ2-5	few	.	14	CASSSGHDQETQYF	TGTGCCAGCAGCTCTGGACACGACCAAGAGACCCAGTACTTC
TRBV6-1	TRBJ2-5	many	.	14	CASTRRGPQETQYF	TGTGCCAGCACTAGGAGGGGGCCTCAAGAGACCCAGTACTTC
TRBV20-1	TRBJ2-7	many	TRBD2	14	CSARVGEGTYEQYF	TGCAGTGCTAGAGTAGGGGAGGGAACCTACGAGCAGTACTTC
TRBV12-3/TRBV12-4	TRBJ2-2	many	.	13	CASSNRARGELFF	TGTGCCAGCAGTAACAGGGCGAGGGGGGAGCTGTTTTTT
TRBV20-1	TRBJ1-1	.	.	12	CSARPGQLGAFF	TGCAGTGCTAGACCAGGACAGCTCGGAGCTTTCTTT
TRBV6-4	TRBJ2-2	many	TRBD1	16	CASSERGGEDTGELFF	TGTGCCAGCAGTGAACGAGGGGGCGAGGACACCGGGGAGCTGTTTTTT
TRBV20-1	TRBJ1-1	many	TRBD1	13	CSASGTGHTEAFF	TGCAGTGCATCCGGGACAGGGCACACTGAAGCTTTCTTT
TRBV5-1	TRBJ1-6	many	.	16	CASSEMGASYNSPLHF	TGCGCCAGCAGCGAGATGGGGGCTTCCTATAATTCACCCCTCCACTTT
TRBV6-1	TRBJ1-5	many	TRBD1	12	CASRTGYQPQHF	TGTGCCAGCAGGACAGGGTACCAGCCCCAGCATTTT
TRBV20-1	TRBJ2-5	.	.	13	CSARSGRDGTQYF	TGCAGTGCCCGCTCCGGCCGAGACGGGACCCAGTACTTC
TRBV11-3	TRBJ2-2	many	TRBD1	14	CASSSGTGSGELFF	TGTGCCAGCAGCTCCGGGACAGGGTCCGGGGAGCTGTTTTTT
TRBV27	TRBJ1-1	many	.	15	CASSLEPGLNTEAFF	TGTGCCAGCAGTCTAGAGCCAGGACTGAACACTGAAGCTTTCTTT
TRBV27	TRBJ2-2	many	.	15	CASRAGPTGTGELFF	TGTGCCAGCAGGGCCGGGCCCACCGGCACCGGGGAGCTGTTTTTT